The rows below give T cell receptor beta chains drawn from one sample of a study of somatic mutations in cytotoxic T cells in rheumatoid arthritis. Using immunoSEQ multiplex PCR, the repertoire was profiled, and TCRdb retains in-frame clones only, with some absent. The sample lists around 15,000 clones, 75% to 80% seen once, with about 20% in the top ten. The sample taken for sequencing was CD8+ T cells sorted from blood. The receptors derive from an adult with rheumatoid arthritis. CDR3s include the opening cysteine and the closing phenylalanine or tryptophan. A D gene is named only where the DNA matches it firmly. Clone size is shown for a subset of rows, as once, few, many or a class of expanded clone.

TRBD2 TRBJ2-1 TRBV7-9 . 16 CASSARLAGSGNEQFF TGTGCCAGCAGCGCCCGACTAGCGGGGTCGGGAAATGAGCAGTTCTTC
TRBD1 TRBJ1-4 TRBV7-9 once 18 CASSPGDRAWGLNEKLFF TGTGCCAGCAGCCCAGGGGACAGGGCATGGGGGCTTAATGAAAAACTGTTTTTT
. TRBJ2-2 TRBV7-9 . 12 CASLRVTGELFF TGTGCCAGCCTCAGGGTCACCGGGGAGCTGTTTTTT
. TRBJ2-7 TRBV6-5 . 15 CASSYDPSTSYEQYF TGTGCCAGCAGTTACGATCCCTCAACATCCTACGAGCAGTACTTC
. TRBJ2-5 TRBV7-9 . 15 CASSSRVGHQETQYF TGTGCCAGCAGCTCTCGGGTGGGCCACCAAGAGACCCAGTACTTC
. TRBJ2-1 TRBV19 once 11 CASSLSNEQFF TGTGCCAGTAGTTTGAGCAATGAGCAGTTCTTC
. TRBJ2-1 TRBV4-3 . 14 CASSLRLGPNEQFF TGCGCCAGCAGCCTCCGACTTGGTCCCAATGAGCAGTTCTTC
. TRBJ2-3 TRBV27 few 12 CASSSGLQTQYF TGTGCCAGCAGTTCGGGACTCCAAACGCAGTATTTT
TRBD1 TRBJ2-1 TRBV11-2 once 14 CASSLGDSYNEQFF TGTGCCAGCAGCTTAGGGGACAGTTACAATGAGCAGTTCTTC
TRBD2 TRBJ2-7 TRBV19 . 15 CASSNWTSGTYEQYF TGTGCCAGTAGCAATTGGACTAGCGGGACCTACGAGCAGTACTTC
TRBD1 TRBJ1-2 TRBV9 . 14 CASSAQDRGHGYTF TGTGCCAGCAGCGCTCAGGACAGGGGCCATGGCTACACCTTC
. TRBJ1-1 TRBV6-1 . 13 CASSPDTNTEAFF TGTGCCAGCAGCCCGGACACCAACACTGAAGCTTTCTTT
. TRBJ1-4 TRBV7-7 few 13 CASSSGANEKLFF TGTGCCAGCAGCTCCGGGGCTAATGAAAAACTGTTTTTT
. TRBJ1-5 TRBV4-1 . 15 CASSQELTSGQPQHF TGCGCCAGCAGCCAAGAGTTAACGTCGGGACAGCCCCAGCATTTT
. TRBJ2-7 TRBV21-1 . 12 CASSPGGFEQYF TGTGCCAGCAGCCCCGGAGGGTTCGAGCAGTACTTC
TRBD2 TRBJ2-1 TRBV4-1 . 14 CASSPLAGVDEQFF TGCGCCAGCAGCCCGCTAGCGGGAGTCGATGAGCAGTTCTTC
. TRBJ2-7 TRBV2 . 13 CASSEGLGYEQYF TGTGCCAGCAGTGAAGGGCTAGGCTACGAGCAGTACTTC
TRBD2 TRBJ2-1 TRBV11-1 . 16 CASSSPGGLKSNEQFF TGTGCCAGCAGCTCGCCGGGAGGGCTAAAGTCCAATGAGCAGTTCTTC
. TRBJ2-7 TRBV4-3 . 13 CASSQDGGYEQYF TGCGCCAGCAGCCAAGATGGCGGCTACGAGCAGTACTTC
. TRBJ1-3 TRBV23-1 . 17 CASSQDAQGFDGNTIYF TGCGCCAGCAGTCAGGATGCACAGGGTTTCGACGGAAACACCATATATTTT
TRBD2 TRBJ2-1 TRBV4-3 . 15 CASSDREDPYNEQFF TGCGCCAGCAGCGACCGGGAGGACCCCTACAATGAGCAGTTCTTC
. TRBJ2-1 TRBV6-6 . 12 CASSRTRGEQFF TGTGCCAGCAGTAGGACCCGGGGTGAGCAGTTCTTC
TRBD2 TRBJ2-1 TRBV7-9 . 18 CASSDGTSGRVYHNEQFF TGTGCCAGCAGCGACGGGACTAGCGGGAGGGTTTACCACAATGAGCAGTTCTTC
. TRBJ1-2 TRBV7-9 . 14 CASSLDSGLYGYTF TGTGCCAGCAGCTTAGACTCTGGGCTCTATGGCTACACCTTC
. TRBJ2-1 TRBV7-6 . 14 CASSLDSNYNEQFF TGTGCCAGCAGCTTAGACTCGAACTACAATGAGCAGTTCTTC
. TRBJ1-2 TRBV14 . 18 CASSQPGAGVGWDYGYTF TGTGCCAGCAGCCAACCTGGGGCAGGGGTAGGGTGGGACTATGGCTACACCTTC
. TRBJ2-1 TRBV27 . 13 CASSFSTINEQFF TGTGCCAGCAGTTTTTCTACGATCAATGAGCAGTTCTTC
TRBD2 TRBJ2-2 TRBV6-6 few 14 CAIGTSGTTGELFF TGTGCCATAGGGACTAGCGGGACGACCGGGGAGCTGTTTTTT
TRBD2 TRBJ2-2 TRBV13 . 18 CASSHTTSGRAGGGELFF TGTGCCAGCAGCCATACGACTAGCGGGAGGGCCGGTGGCGGGGAGCTGTTTTTT
. TRBJ2-7 TRBV4-1 . 15 CASSQVWTPEYEQYF TGCGCCAGCAGCCAAGTGTGGACTCCGGAATACGAGCAGTACTTC
. TRBJ2-2 TRBV7-9 few 17 CASSFFGGATNTGELFF TGTGCCAGCAGCTTTTTTGGAGGTGCAACGAACACCGGGGAGCTGTTTTTT
. TRBJ2-3 TRBV7-8 . 14 CASSLEHSTYTQYF TGTGCCAGCAGCTTAGAGCACAGCACGTATACGCAGTATTTT
. TRBJ1-1 TRBV29-1 medium-sized 11 CSVVLSTEAFF TGCAGCGTTGTCCTTAGCACTGAAGCTTTCTTT
. TRBJ1-1 TRBV7-9 . 11 CATLRDTEAFF TGTGCCACCCTTCGGGACACTGAAGCTTTCTTT
. TRBJ2-7 TRBV2 . 13 CASSANLVWEQYF TGTGCCAGCAGTGCCAACCTAGTGTGGGAGCAGTACTTC
. TRBJ2-2 TRBV4-3 . 15 CASSQVRSYTGELFF TGCGCCAGCAGCCAAGTTAGAAGTTACACCGGGGAGCTGTTTTTT
. TRBJ1-1 TRBV9 . 15 CASSLREQVNTEAFF TGTGCCAGCAGCTTACGAGAACAGGTGAACACTGAAGCTTTCTTT
TRBD2 TRBJ2-5 TRBV7-2 . 16 CASSARTSGRWETQYF TGTGCCAGCAGCGCAAGGACTAGCGGGAGATGGGAGACCCAGTACTTC
. TRBJ2-3 TRBV9 . 14 CASSVEGSTDTQYF TGTGCCAGCAGCGTGGAGGGAAGCACAGATACGCAGTATTTT
TRBD1 TRBJ2-4 TRBV4-1 . 15 CASSREDRAKNIQYF TGCGCCAGCAGCCGAGAGGACAGGGCCAAAAACATTCAGTACTTC
. TRBJ2-3 TRBV6-5 . 14 CASRTVDSTDTQYF TGTGCCAGCCGGACGGTCGACAGCACAGATACGCAGTATTTT
TRBD2 TRBJ2-3 TRBV7-7 . 17 CASSLYSSGGGTDTQYF TGTGCCAGCAGCTTATACTCTAGCGGAGGGGGCACAGATACGCAGTATTTT
TRBD1 TRBJ1-3 TRBV6-8 . 15 CASSYRTGAGNTIYF TGTGCCAGCAGTTACAGGACAGGGGCTGGAAACACCATATATTTT
TRBD2 TRBJ2-7 TRBV5-5 . 14 CASSLSSGYYEQYF TGTGCCAGCAGCTTGTCTAGCGGGTACTACGAGCAGTACTTC
TRBD1 TRBJ1-2 TRBV5-6 once 15 CASSTGTGVNYGYTF TGTGCCAGCAGCACGGGGACAGGTGTTAACTATGGCTACACCTTC
. TRBJ2-5 TRBV4-1 . 16 CASSPRTDYYQETQYF TGCGCCAGCAGCCCTCGGACAGACTATTACCAAGAGACCCAGTACTTC
TRBD1 TRBJ2-7 TRBV4-3 . 14 CASSLGQGAHEQYF TGCGCCAGCAGCCTGGGACAGGGGGCCCACGAGCAGTACTTC
TRBD2 TRBJ2-1 TRBV9 medium-sized 11 CASSTSGEQFF TGTGCCAGCAGCACTAGCGGAGAGCAGTTCTTC
TRBD2 TRBJ2-1 TRBV7-9 . 16 CASSLGEGLIYNEQFF TGTGCCAGCAGCTTAGGGGAGGGACTGATCTACAATGAGCAGTTCTTC
TRBD1 TRBJ1-1 TRBV14 . 16 CASSEGQGFMNTEAFF TGTGCCAGCAGCGAGGGACAGGGGTTCATGAACACTGAAGCTTTCTTT
. TRBJ1-2 TRBV15 once 16 CATSPGRTTINYGYTF TGTGCCACCAGCCCCGGACGAACAACGATAAACTATGGCTACACCTTC
. TRBJ2-1 TRBV20-1 . 10 CSVYGNEQFF TGCAGTGTATACGGGAATGAGCAGTTCTTC
TRBD1 TRBJ2-7 TRBV4-3 . 16 CASSQGDRDSGYEQYF TGCGCCAGCAGCCAAGGGGACCGGGACAGCGGCTACGAGCAGTACTTC
. TRBJ2-1 TRBV7-8 . 15 CASSLPSLSYNEQFF TGTGCCAGCAGCTTACCTAGCCTCTCCTACAATGAGCAGTTCTTC
. TRBJ2-7 TRBV27 . 14 CASSLSGTTQGQYF TGTGCCAGCAGTTTATCCGGGACAACACAAGGGCAGTACTTC
. TRBJ2-7 TRBV29-1 . 17 CSVEGGDSGGGVHEQYF TGCAGCGTTGAAGGAGGGGATAGCGGAGGTGGAGTTCACGAGCAGTACTTC